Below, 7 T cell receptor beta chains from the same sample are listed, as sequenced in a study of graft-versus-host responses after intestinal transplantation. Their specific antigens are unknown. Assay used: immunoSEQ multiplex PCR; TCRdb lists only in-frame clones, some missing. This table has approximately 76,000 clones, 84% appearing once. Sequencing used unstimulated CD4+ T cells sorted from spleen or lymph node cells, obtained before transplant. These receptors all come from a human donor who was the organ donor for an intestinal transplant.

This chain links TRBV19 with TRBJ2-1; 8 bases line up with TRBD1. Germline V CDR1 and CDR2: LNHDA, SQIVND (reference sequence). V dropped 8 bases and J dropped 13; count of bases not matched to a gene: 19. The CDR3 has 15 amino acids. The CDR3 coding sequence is TGTGCCAGTCTAGACAGGGGAAGACTTGAAGGGAGCCAGTTCTTC. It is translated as CASLDRGRLEGSQFF.

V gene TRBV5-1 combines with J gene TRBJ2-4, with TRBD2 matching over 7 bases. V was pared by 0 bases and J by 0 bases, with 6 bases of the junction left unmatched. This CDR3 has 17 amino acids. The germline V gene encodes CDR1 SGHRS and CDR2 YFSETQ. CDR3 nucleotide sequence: TGCGCCAGCAGCTTGGTCGGGGGGTCTATAGCCAAAAACATTCAGTACTTC. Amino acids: CASSLVGGSIAKNIQYF.

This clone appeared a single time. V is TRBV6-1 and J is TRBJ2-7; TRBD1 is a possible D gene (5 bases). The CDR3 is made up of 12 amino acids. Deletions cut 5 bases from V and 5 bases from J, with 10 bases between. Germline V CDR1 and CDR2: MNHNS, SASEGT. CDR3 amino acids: CASSTRTNEQYV. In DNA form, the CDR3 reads TGTGCCAGCAGTACCCGGACAAACGAGCAGTACGTC.

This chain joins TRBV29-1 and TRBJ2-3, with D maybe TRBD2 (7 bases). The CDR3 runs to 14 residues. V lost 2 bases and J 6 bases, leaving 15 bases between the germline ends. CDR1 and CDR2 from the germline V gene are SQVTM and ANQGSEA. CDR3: CSVEFGGLGDTQYF. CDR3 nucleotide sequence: TGCAGCGTTGAATTCGGGGGGCTTGGTGATACGCAGTATTTT.

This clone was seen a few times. CDR3 nucleotide sequence: TGTGCCAGCAGCGCCGACTACGAGCAGTACGTC. It is translated as CASSADYEQYV. The rearrangement joins TRBV7-8 to TRBJ2-7, with unresolved D. Trimming left V 5 bases short and J 3 bases short, with 5 bases between. Germline assignment: CDR1 SGHVS and CDR2 FQNEAQ. The CDR3 covers 11 residues.

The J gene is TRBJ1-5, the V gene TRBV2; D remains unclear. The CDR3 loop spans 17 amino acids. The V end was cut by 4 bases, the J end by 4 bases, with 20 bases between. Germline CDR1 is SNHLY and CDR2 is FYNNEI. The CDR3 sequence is CASSVEENPRSNQPQHF. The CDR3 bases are TGTGCCAGCAGTGTGGAGGAAAACCCAAGGAGTAATCAGCCCCAGCATTTT.

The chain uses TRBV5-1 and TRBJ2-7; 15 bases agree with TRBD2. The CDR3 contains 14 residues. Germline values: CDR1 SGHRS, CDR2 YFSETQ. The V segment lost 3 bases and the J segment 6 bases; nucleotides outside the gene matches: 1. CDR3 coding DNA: TGCGCCAGCAGCTCGGGACTAGCGGGGGGCGAGCAGTACGTC. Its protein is CASSSGLAGGEQYV.